This T cell receptor beta chain was found in a study of Graves' ophthalmopathy and Graves' hyperthyroidism. Amplified TCR beta CDR3 regions were obtained using RNA transcripts as template. HTBI-primed first-round RT-PCR preceded second-round multiplex PCR. TCRdb reprocessed the multiplex PCR reads with MiXCR, giving one entry per CDR3 protein. Of 620,000 or so distinct CDR3 sequences listed, roughly 20% were seen once; the top ten hold roughly 6.9%. Ophthalmopathy not arising within 18 months of follow-up defined hyperthyroidism as stable. V dropped 5 bases and J dropped 7 bases, with 18 bases sitting between them. Germline assignment: CDR1 SGHVS and CDR2 FQNEAQ. This CDR3 has 16 residues. The table lists this clonotype with many counts.

The V call is TRBV7-8, the J call TRBJ1-6; a weak D match, TRBD1 (5 bases). The sample was peripheral blood. The clonotype originates from a woman aged 18-29 years with stable Graves' hyperthyroidism. Some clones in this sample may be carry-over from other donors' samples. CDR3 sequence reads: CASSPRGVIGNSPLHF. DNA of the CDR3: TGTGCCAGCAGCCCCCGGGGGGTTATCGGAAATTCACCCCTCCACTTT.